These 14 T cell receptor beta chains share one sample of origin, sequenced in a study of T cell changes during pregnancy in multiple sclerosis (dated by TCRdb to the late 2010s). Preparation of the library involved the immunoSEQ multiplex PCR assay. TCRdb holds this immuneACCESS table with in-frame rearrangements only. Some clones are missing; in checked studies, unresolved V genes explain under half, and the rest has no known cause. Recorded for this sample are 60,000 to 90,000 clones; roughly nine tenths of them occurred a single time. Roughly 1.7% of the sample is taken by the ten largest. The specimen was peripheral blood, collected in the first trimester of pregnancy. These receptors all stem from a female donor in good health, enrolled as a control in a pregnancy study.

A word on this clone: Mismatch with germline at one junction end may stem from a read error. V and J are TRBV7-7 and TRBJ2-2; 7 bases match TRBD1. From germline, CDR1 is SSHAT and CDR2 FNYEAQ (reference sequence). The CDR3 sequence is 14 residues long. This CDR3 is CASSRDRNTGELFF. In nucleotides, the CDR3 is TGTGCTAGCAGCCGGGACAGAAACACCGGGGAGCTGTTTTTT.

V usage is TRBV9 and J usage is TRBJ2-5; tentatively, D is TRBD1 (6 bases). The germline gives CDR1 SGDLS, CDR2 YYNGEE. This CDR3 contains 15 residues. V was pared by 0 bases and J by 4 bases, with 13 bases between. The CDR3 DNA sequence: TGTGCCAGCAGCGTAGGGGGGCAGGGGCGAGAGACCCAGTACTTC. Its translation is CASSVGGQGRETQYF.

This clone was seen a handful of times. The V and J genes are TRBV28 and TRBJ2-7; the match to TRBD2 covers 9 bases. The germline gives CDR1 MDHEN, CDR2 SYDVKM. This CDR3 is built from 13 residues. V trimming: 3 bases; J trimming: 3 bases; junction bases outside the gene matches: 0. The CDR3 DNA reads TGTGCCAGCAGTTTGACTAGCGGCTACGAGCAGTACTTC. Its translation: CASSLTSGYEQYF.

The chain has TRBV4-2 and TRBJ2-7; tentative D call: TRBD2 (6 bases). Trimming cost V 3 bases and J 4 bases, with 16 bases left between them. Germline V gene data show CDR1 as LGHNA and CDR2 as YNFKEQ. The CDR3 extends over 15 amino acids. The CDR3 reads CASSQRDPYPYEQYF. Written as DNA, the CDR3 is TGTGCCAGCAGCCAGCGGGACCCCTATCCATACGAGCAGTACTTC.

This chain uses TRBV5-1 with TRBJ1-1; D possibly corresponds to TRBD1 (6 bases). V lost 5 bases, J lost 2 bases, and 13 bases lay in between. Germline V gene lookup returns CDR1 SGHRS and CDR2 YFSETQ. The CDR3 loop spans 14 amino acids. DNA of the CDR3: TGCGCCAGCAGGTACAGGGAGGGTAACACTGAAGCTTTCTTT. It specifies CASRYREGNTEAFF.

The CDR3 nucleotides are TGTGCCAGCAGTATCTTTAGGGGCAGGGACTTCCCAACTAATGAAAAACTGTTTTTT. Translation gives CASSIFRGRDFPTNEKLFF. This chain links TRBV28 with TRBJ1-4, with D possibly matching TRBD1 (5 bases). The length of the CDR3 is 19 residues. Germline V gives CDR1 MDHEN, CDR2 SYDVKM. Trimming pared 5 bases from V and 0 bases from J, leaving 22 bases between. Combining the CDR3 with reference TRBV28 and TRBJ1-4 gives the whole variable domain DVKVTQSSRYLVKRTGEKVFLECVQDMDHENMFWYRQDPGLGLRLIYFSYDVKMKEKGDIPEGYSVSREKKERFSLILESASTNQTSMYLCASSIFRGRDFPTNEKLFFGSGTQLSVL.

The chain uses TRBV28 and TRBJ2-7; 10 nucleotides agree with TRBD2. J gave up 0 bases and V 5 bases, and 13 bases lay outside the gene matches. The CDR3 contains 18 residues. The germline gives CDR1 MDHEN, CDR2 SYDVKM. CDR3 nucleotide sequence: TGTGCCAGCAGTAGCCCGGGACTAGCGTCTCGGAGCTCCTACGAGCAGTACTTC. Residues: CASSSPGLASRSSYEQYF.

The chain employs TRBV14 and TRBJ2-1, with 11 bases aligning to TRBD2. There are 20 residues in the CDR3. The V and J ends lost 3 bases and 6 bases, in that order; junction bases with no gene match: 19. The germline CDR1 and CDR2 sequences are SGHDN and FVKESK. The CDR3 nucleotides are TGTGCCAGCAGCCATTGGGGGGACAGGCAGTGGACTAGCGGGTCCAATGAGCAGTTCTTC. It yields the protein CASSHWGDRQWTSGSNEQFF.

This chain uses TRBV9 with TRBJ2-3; tentative D call: TRBD2 (6 bases). This CDR3 is 14 amino acids long. The V and J ends lost 2 bases and 1 base respectively, with 8 bases between them. CDR1 SGDLS and CDR2 YYNGEE come from the germline V gene. The CDR3 DNA sequence: TGTGCCAGCAGCGTGGAGGGGCGCACAGATACGCAGTATTTT. It codes for CASSVEGRTDTQYF.

The chain employs TRBV25-1 and TRBJ1-1; the match to TRBD1 covers 8 bases. In germline, CDR1 is MGHDK, CDR2 SYGVNS. The length of the CDR3 is 14 residues. With 3 bases clipped from V and 1 base from J, the junction kept 1 base outside the gene matches. CDR3 nucleotides: TGTGCCAGCAGTGATACAGGGGGGAACACTGAAGCTTTCTTT. This gives the protein CASSDTGGNTEAFF.

This sequence joins TRBV5-4 and TRBJ1-1, with D perhaps TRBD1 (5 bases). Trimming stripped 2 bases from V and 7 bases from J, with 9 bases between. This CDR3 is 12 amino acids long. CDR1 and CDR2 from the germline V gene are SGHNT and YYREEE (reference sequence). The CDR3 DNA reads TGTGCCAGCAGCTTCGTCCAGGGTGAAGCTTTCTTT. Protein sequence: CASSFVQGEAFF.

This chain connects TRBV19 to TRBJ1-5; TRBD1 is a possible D gene (6 bases). Germline CDR1 reads LNHDA; CDR2 reads SQIVND (reference sequence). This CDR3 is built from 14 residues. Trimming left V 9 bases short and J 0 bases short, with 12 bases between. CDR3 protein: CASGQPYSNQPQHF. The CDR3 DNA reads TGTGCCAGCGGACAGCCGTATAGCAATCAGCCCCAGCATTTT.

The V gene is TRBV7-6, the J gene TRBJ1-1; 7 nucleotides agree with TRBD1. CDR3 length: 14 amino acids. Trimming removed 5 bases from V and 0 bases from J; junction bases left unmatched: 3. Germline V gene sequence: CDR1 SGHVS, CDR2 FNYEAQ. CDR3 residues: CASSLDRMNTEAFF. CDR3 DNA: TGTGCCAGCAGCCTGGACAGGATGAACACTGAAGCTTTCTTT. Filled out from reference TRBV7-6 and TRBJ1-1, the complete variable domain reads GAGVSQSPRYKVTKRGQDVALRCDPISGHVSLYWYRQALGQGPEFLTYFNYEAQQDKSGLPNDRFSAERPEGSISTLTIQRTEQRDSAMYRCASSLDRMNTEAFFGQGTRLTVV.

This sequence joins TRBV7-2 and TRBJ1-2; 9 positions agree with TRBD1. CDR1 SGHTA and CDR2 FQGNSA come from the germline V gene. V lost 4 bases, J lost 8 bases, and 14 bases stayed unmatched. CDR3 length equals 16 residues. CDR3 amino acids: CASSSPSGTGLWGYTF. The CDR3 DNA follows: TGTGCCAGCAGCTCCCCCTCCGGGACAGGGCTGTGGGGCTACACCTTC.